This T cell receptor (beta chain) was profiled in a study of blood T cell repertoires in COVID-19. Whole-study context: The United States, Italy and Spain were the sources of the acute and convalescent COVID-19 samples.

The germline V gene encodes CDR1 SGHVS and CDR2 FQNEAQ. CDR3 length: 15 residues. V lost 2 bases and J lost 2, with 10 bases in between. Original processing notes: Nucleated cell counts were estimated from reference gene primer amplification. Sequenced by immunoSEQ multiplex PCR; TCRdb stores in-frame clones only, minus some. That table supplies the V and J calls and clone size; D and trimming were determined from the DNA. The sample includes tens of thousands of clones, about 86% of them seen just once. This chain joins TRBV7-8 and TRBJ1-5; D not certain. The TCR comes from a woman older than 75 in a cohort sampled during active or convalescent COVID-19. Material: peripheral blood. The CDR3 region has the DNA TGTGCCAGCAGCTTACAGGCAAGAGGCAATCAGCCCCAGCATTTT. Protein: CASSLQARGNQPQHF. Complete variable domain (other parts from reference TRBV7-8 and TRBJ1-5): GAGVSQSPRYKVAKRGQDVALRCDPISGHVSLFWYQQALGQGPEFLTYFQNEAQLDKSGLPSDRFFAERPEGSVSTLKIQRTQQEDSAVYLCASSLQARGNQPQHFGDGTRLSIL.